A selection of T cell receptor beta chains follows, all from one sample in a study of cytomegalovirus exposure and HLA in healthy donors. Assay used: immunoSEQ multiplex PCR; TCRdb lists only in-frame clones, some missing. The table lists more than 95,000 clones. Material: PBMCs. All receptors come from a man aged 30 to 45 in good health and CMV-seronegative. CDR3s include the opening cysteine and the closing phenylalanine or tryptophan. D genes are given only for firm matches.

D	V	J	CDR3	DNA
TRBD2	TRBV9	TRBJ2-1	CASSVTSGTGNEQFF	TGTGCCAGCAGCGTGACTAGCGGGACTGGAAATGAGCAGTTCTTC
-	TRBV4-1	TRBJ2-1	CASRNLAHNEQFF	TGCGCCAGCCGGAATCTAGCGCACAATGAGCAGTTCTTC
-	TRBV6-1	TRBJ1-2	CASSEQAGVNYGYTF	TGTGCCAGCAGTGAACAGGCAGGGGTTAACTATGGCTACACCTTC
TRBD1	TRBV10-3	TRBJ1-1	CAISQETGEYTEAFF	TGTGCCATCAGTCAGGAGACAGGGGAGTACACTGAAGCTTTCTTT
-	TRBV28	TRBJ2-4	CASWPFGGAKNIQYF	TGTGCCAGCTGGCCTTTTGGCGGAGCCAAAAACATTCAGTACTTC
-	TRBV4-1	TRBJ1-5	CASSREGRMDQPQHF	TGCGCCAGCAGCCGCGAGGGGAGGATGGATCAGCCCCAGCATTTT
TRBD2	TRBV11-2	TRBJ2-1	CASSSGLAGGFYNEQFF	TGTGCCAGCAGCTCAGGACTAGCGGGAGGGTTTTACAATGAGCAGTTCTTC
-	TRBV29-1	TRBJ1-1	CSVDYQKNTEAFF	TGCAGCGTGGACTATCAGAAAAACACTGAAGCTTTCTTT
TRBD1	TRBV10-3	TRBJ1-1	CAISDSTGLTEAFF	TGTGCCATCAGTGATTCGACAGGGCTCACTGAAGCTTTCTTT
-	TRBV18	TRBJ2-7	CASSLSGGEVYEQYF	TGTGCCAGCTCACTTTCCGGTGGGGAGGTTTACGAGCAGTACTTC
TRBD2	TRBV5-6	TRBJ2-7	CASSLGGGIEQYF	TGTGCCAGCAGCTTGGGCGGGGGGATCGAGCAGTACTTC
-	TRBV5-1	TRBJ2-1	CASKRDTRLDEQFF	TGCGCCAGCAAGCGGGACACCCGTCTGGATGAGCAGTTCTTC
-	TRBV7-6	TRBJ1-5	CASSRGPRSNQPQHF	TGTGCCAGCAGCCGGGGTCCTCGGAGCAATCAGCCCCAGCATTTT
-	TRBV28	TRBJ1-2	CASSRDPTLYGYTF	TGTGCCAGCAGTCGGGATCCTACCCTTTATGGCTACACCTTC
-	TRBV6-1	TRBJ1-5	CASSESPGDQPQHF	TGTGCCAGCAGTGAATCACCGGGGGATCAGCCCCAGCATTTT
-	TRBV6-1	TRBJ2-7	CASSEARGGGAYEQYF	TGTGCCAGCAGTGAAGCGCGGGGTGGCGGGGCCTACGAGCAGTACTTC
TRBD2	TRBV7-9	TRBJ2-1	CASSPTSGRANEQFF	TGTGCCAGCAGCCCGACTAGCGGGAGGGCCAATGAGCAGTTCTTC
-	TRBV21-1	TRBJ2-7	CAGQGKDYGEQYF	TGTGCCGGACAGGGAAAGGACTACGGCGAGCAGTACTTC
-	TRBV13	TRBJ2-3	CASSLRTDTQYF	TGTGCCAGCAGCTTACGGACAGATACGCAGTATTTT
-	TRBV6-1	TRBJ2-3	CASSLGGYFTDTQYF	TGTGCCAGCAGTCTAGGGGGATACTTTACAGATACGCAGTATTTT
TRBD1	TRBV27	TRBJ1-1	CANLGQPTNEAFF	TGTGCCAACCTGGGACAGCCGACAAATGAAGCTTTCTTT
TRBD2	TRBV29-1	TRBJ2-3	CSVGRLAGETDTQYF	TGCAGCGTTGGGCGACTAGCGGGAGAAACAGATACGCAGTATTTT
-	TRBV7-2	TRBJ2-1	CASSLVRGNEQFF	TGTGCCAGCAGCTTAGTCAGGGGCAATGAGCAGTTCTTC
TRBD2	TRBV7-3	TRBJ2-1	CASSLGGGNEQFF	TGTGCCAGCAGCTTAGGCGGGGGGAATGAGCAGTTCTTC
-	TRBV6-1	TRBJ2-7	CASSEWGESEEQYF	TGTGCCAGCAGTGAATGGGGGGAATCGGAAGAGCAGTACTTC
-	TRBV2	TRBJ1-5	CAIRTEGQPQHF	TGTGCCATCCGGACAGAAGGTCAGCCCCAGCATTTT
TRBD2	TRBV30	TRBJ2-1	CAWSAGLAGGDEQFF	TGTGCCTGGAGTGCGGGACTAGCGGGGGGTGATGAGCAGTTCTTC
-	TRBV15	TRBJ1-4	CATSRDMNEKLFF	TGTGCCACCAGCAGAGATATGAATGAAAAACTGTTTTTT
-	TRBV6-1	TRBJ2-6	CASTEGSGANVLTF	TGTGCCAGCACAGAGGGCTCTGGGGCCAACGTCCTGACTTTC
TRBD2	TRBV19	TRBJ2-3	CASSIVSGSYDTDTQYF	TGTGCCAGTAGTATAGTTAGCGGGAGTTACGACACAGATACGCAGTATTTT
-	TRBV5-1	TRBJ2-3	CASSLSTTADTQYF	TGCGCCAGCAGCTTGAGTACCACTGCGGATACGCAGTATTTT
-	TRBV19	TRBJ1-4	CASSARGREKLFF	TGTGCCAGTAGTGCCCGCGGGCGGGAAAAACTGTTTTTT
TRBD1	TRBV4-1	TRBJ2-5	CASSHVGQGSRETQYF	TGCGCCAGCAGCCACGTGGGACAGGGGTCGCGGGAGACCCAGTACTTC
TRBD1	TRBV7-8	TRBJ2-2	CASSLKARQGDTGELFF	TGTGCCAGCAGCTTAAAAGCGAGACAGGGTGACACCGGGGAGCTGTTTTTT
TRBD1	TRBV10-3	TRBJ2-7	CAIRPTRDRDSYEQYF	TGTGCCATCAGACCAACCAGGGACAGGGACTCCTACGAGCAGTACTTC
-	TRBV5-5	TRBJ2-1	CASSPQASYNEQFF	TGTGCCAGCAGCCCCCAAGCCTCATACAATGAGCAGTTCTTC
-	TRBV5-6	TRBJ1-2	CASSPGGGDGYTF	TGTGCCAGCAGTCCGGGCGGAGGGGATGGCTACACCTTC
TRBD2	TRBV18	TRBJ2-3	CASSPGLAVTDTQYF	TGTGCCAGCTCACCGGGACTAGCAGTAACAGATACGCAGTATTTT
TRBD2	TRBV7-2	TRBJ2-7	CASSYLAGGVEQYF	TGTGCCAGCAGCTACTTAGCGGGAGGGGTCGAGCAGTACTTC
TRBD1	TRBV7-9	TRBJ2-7	CASSSYLQGAIGYEQYF	TGTGCCAGCAGCTCATACCTACAGGGGGCGATTGGTTACGAGCAGTACTTC
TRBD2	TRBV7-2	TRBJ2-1	CASSTGTSGYNEQFF	TGTGCCAGCAGCACCGGGACTAGCGGATACAATGAGCAGTTCTTC
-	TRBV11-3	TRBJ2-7	CASSRDRSYEQYF	TGTGCCAGCAGCCGCGACAGATCCTACGAGCAGTACTTC
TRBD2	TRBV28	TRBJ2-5	CASSFRGLAGGETQYF	TGTGCCAGCAGTTTTCGGGGACTAGCGGGGGGAGAGACCCAGTACTTC
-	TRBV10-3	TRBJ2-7	CAITSTYEQYF	TGTGCCATCACCTCCACCTACGAGCAGTACTTC
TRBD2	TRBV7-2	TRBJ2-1	CASSSNRLAGYNEQFF	TGTGCCAGCAGCTCCAATCGACTAGCGGGTTATAATGAGCAGTTCTTC
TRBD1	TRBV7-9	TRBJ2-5	CASSLAKGALDQETQYF	TGTGCCAGCAGCTTAGCGAAGGGGGCGCTGGACCAAGAGACCCAGTACTTC
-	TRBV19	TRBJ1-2	CASTPPGGNYGYTF	TGTGCCAGTACCCCCCCGGGGGGTAACTATGGCTACACCTTC
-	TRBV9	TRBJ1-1	CASSAIPGTEAFF	TGTGCCAGCAGCGCCATCCCGGGCACTGAAGCTTTCTTT
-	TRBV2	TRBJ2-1	CASSTSYNEQFF	TGTGCCAGCAGCACTAGCTACAATGAGCAGTTCTTC
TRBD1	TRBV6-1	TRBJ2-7	CATPGQGREEQYF	TGTGCCACCCCGGGACAGGGGCGAGAGGAGCAGTACTTC